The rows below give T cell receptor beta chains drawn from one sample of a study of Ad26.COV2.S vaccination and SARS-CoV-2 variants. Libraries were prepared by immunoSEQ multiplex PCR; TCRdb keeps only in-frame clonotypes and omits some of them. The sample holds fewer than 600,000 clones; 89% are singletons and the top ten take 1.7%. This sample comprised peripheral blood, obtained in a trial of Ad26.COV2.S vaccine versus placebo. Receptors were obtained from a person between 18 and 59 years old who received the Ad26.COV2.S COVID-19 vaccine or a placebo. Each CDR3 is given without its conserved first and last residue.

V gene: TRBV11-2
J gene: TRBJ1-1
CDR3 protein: ASSLIGGGTEAF

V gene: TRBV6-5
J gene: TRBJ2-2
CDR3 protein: ASSYWVAPNTGELF

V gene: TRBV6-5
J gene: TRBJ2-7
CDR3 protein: ASSYVSYEQY

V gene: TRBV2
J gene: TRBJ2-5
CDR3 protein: AGRAGLQETQY

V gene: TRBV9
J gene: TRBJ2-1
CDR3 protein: ASRRTGGDEQF

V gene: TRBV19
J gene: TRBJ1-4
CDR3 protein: ASSPRGGTNEKLF

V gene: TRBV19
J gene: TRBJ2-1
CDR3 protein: ASSMMGYSINEQF

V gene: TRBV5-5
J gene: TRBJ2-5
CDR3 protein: ASSSGQGTRETQY

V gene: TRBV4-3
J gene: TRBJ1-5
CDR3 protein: ASSQTGIYGNQPQH

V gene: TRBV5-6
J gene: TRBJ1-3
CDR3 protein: ASSLEDSGNTIY

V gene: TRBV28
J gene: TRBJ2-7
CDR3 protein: ASGSSGRSSYEQY

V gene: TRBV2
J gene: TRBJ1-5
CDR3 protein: ASSETVLPQH

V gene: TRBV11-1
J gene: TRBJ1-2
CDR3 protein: ASSSPTDGYT

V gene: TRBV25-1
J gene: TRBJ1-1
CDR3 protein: ASSMSQMNTEAF

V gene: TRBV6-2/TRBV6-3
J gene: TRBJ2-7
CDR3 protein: ASSRTTDPKYEQY

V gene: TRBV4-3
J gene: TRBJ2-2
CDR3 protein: ASSQDPGTPSAGELF

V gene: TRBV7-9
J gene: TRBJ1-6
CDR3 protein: ASSLVGRPGGSPLH

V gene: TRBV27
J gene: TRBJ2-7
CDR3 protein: ASSSPRMGYEQY

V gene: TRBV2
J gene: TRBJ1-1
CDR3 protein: ASLLTGTGGTEAF

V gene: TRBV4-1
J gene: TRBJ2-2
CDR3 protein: ASSQIFGAENTGELF

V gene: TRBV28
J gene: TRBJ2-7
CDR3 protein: ASSTTSGRAYEQY

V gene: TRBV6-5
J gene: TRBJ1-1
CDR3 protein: ASRMNTEAF

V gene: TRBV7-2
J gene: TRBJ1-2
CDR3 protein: ASSRGRGLYGYT

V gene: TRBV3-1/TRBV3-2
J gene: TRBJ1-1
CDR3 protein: ASSQADRRGAF

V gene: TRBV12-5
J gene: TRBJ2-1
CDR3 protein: ASGSMNEQF

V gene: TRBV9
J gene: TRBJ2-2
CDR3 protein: ASSVGVAGTGELF

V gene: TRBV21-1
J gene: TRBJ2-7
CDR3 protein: ASSTSWGEQY

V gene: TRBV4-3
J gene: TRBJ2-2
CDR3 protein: ASSQGPRNTGELF

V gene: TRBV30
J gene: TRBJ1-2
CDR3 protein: AWSVRGDGYT

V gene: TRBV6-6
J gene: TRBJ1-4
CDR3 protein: ASKTGTQLIDEKLF

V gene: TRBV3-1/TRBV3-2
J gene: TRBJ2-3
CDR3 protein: ASSQDKATDTQY

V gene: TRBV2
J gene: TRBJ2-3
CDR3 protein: ASSKASTDTQY